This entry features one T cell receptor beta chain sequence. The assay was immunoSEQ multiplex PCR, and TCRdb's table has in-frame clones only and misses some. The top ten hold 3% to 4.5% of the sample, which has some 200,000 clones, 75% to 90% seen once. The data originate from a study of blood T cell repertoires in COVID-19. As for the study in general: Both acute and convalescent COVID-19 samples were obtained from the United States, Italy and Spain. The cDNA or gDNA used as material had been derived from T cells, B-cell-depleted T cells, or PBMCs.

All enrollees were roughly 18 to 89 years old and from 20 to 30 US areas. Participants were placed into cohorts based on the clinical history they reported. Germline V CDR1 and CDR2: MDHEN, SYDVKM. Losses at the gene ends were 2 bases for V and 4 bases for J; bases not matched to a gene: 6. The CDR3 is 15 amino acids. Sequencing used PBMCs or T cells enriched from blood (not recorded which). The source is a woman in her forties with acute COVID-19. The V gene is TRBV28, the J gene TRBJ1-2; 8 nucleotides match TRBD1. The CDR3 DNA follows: TGTGCCAGCAGTTTAATTGGGGACAGGATCTATGGCTACACCTTC. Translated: CASSLIGDRIYGYTF.